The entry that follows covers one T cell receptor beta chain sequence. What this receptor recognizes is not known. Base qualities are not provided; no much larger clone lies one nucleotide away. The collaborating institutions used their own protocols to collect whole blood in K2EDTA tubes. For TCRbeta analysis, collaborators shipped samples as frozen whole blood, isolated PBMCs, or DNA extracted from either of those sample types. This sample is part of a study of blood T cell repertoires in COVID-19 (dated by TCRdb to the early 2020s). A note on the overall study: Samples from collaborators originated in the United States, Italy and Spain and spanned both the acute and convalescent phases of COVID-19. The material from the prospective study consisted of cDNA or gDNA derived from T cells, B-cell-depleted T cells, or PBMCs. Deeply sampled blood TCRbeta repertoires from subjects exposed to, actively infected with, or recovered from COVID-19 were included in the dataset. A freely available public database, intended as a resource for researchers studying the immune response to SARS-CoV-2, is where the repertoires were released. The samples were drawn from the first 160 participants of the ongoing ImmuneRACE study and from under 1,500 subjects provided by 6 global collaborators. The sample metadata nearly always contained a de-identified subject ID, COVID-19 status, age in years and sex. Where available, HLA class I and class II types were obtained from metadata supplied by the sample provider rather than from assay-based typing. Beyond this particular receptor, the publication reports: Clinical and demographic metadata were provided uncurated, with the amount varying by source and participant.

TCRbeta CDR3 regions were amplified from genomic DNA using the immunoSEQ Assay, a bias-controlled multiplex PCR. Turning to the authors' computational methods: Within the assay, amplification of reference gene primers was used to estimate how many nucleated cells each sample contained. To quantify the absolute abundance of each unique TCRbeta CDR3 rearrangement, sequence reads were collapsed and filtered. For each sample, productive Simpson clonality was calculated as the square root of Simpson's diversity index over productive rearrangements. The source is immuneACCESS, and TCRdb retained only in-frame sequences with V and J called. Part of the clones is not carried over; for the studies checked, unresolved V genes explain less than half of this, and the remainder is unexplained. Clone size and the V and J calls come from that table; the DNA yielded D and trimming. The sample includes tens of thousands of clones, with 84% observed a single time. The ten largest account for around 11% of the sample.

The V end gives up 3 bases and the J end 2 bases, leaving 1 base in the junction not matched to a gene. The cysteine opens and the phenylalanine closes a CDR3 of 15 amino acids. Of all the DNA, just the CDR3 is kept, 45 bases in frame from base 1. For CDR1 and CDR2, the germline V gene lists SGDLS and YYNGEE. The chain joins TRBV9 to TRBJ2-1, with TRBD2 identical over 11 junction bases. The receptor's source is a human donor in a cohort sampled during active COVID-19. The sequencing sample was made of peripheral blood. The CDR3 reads CASSAGLAAYNEQFF. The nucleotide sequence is TGTGCCAGCAGCGCGGGACTAGCGGCCTACAATGAGCAGTTCTTC.